Listed below are T cell receptor beta chains from one sample, sequenced in a study of vaccination and CD4 T cells after COVID-19. No antigen is known for these receptors. TCRdb reanalysed the PCR reads using MiXCR and keeps one entry per CDR3 protein. The sample lists more than 10,000 distinct CDR3 sequences; roughly two fifths were seen once. Sequenced sample: CD4+ T cells from blood, cultured in vitro. Receptor source: a human donor who had recovered from COVID-19. CDR3s include the opening cysteine and the closing phenylalanine or tryptophan. D genes are given only for firm matches. Clone size, where shown, is once, few, many, or a class for clones that have expanded.

size | length | J | D | V | DNA | CDR3
NA | 15 | TRBJ2-3 | TRBD1 | TRBV15 | TGTGCCACCAGCAGGGGACAGGGGGCCGTTGATACGCAGTATTTT | CATSRGQGAVDTQYF
once | 14 | TRBJ2-3 | TRBD1 | TRBV12-3/TRBV12-4 | TGTGCCAGCCGGGACAGGTTATTCACAGATACGCAGTATTTT | CASRDRLFTDTQYF
NA | 13 | TRBJ1-2 | NA | TRBV4-1 | TGCGCCAGCAGACTGGGGGAACAGTATGGCTACACCTTC | CASRLGEQYGYTF
NA | 15 | TRBJ2-7 | TRBD1 | TRBV18 | TGTGCCAGCTCACCAAGCCGGGACAGGGCGTCCGAGCAGTACTTC | CASSPSRDRASEQYF
NA | 11 | TRBJ1-1 | NA | TRBV19 | TGTGCCAGCGAGAACCCCACTGAAGCTTTCTTT | CASENPTEAFF
NA | 13 | TRBJ1-1 | NA | TRBV6-1 | TGTGCCAGCGGATTACCGGGGATTGACGAAGCTTTCTTT | CASGLPGIDEAFF
few | 14 | TRBJ2-5 | NA | TRBV5-1 | TGCGCCAGCAGCCCCCGGGACTTGCAAGAGACCCAGTACTTC | CASSPRDLQETQYF
NA | 13 | TRBJ2-7 | NA | TRBV7-8 | TGTGCCAGCAGCTTAGATCTTAGGGACGAGCAGTACTTC | CASSLDLRDEQYF
few | 14 | TRBJ1-3 | NA | TRBV19 | TGTGCCAGCACTACATCGGACGCTGGAAACACCATATATTTT | CASTTSDAGNTIYF
NA | 13 | TRBJ1-1 | NA | TRBV6-2/TRBV6-3 | TGTGCCAGCAGTTACACTGCGAACACTGAAGCTTTCTTT | CASSYTANTEAFF
NA | 15 | TRBJ2-1 | TRBD2 | TRBV2 | TGTGCCAGCAGTGAAGGCGGGGGAACCTACAATGAGCAGTTCTTC | CASSEGGGTYNEQFF
NA | 16 | TRBJ2-1 | TRBD2 | TRBV20-1 | TGCAGTGCTAGAGATTTACTAGCGGGGGGGCCCCATGAGCAGTTCTTC | CSARDLLAGGPHEQFF
few | 14 | TRBJ2-7 | NA | TRBV7-9 | TGTGCCAGCAGCTTAGCGGGGGGAGCCTACGAGCAGTACTTC | CASSLAGGAYEQYF
NA | 11 | TRBJ1-1 | NA | TRBV12-3/TRBV12-4 | TGTGCCAGCAGTTTAACCACTGAAGCTTTCTTT | CASSLTTEAFF
NA | 14 | TRBJ1-6 | NA | TRBV7-9 | TGTGCCAGCAGCTTAGCCGCCGGGGCATCACCCCTCCACTTT | CASSLAAGASPLHF
NA | 13 | TRBJ1-1 | NA | TRBV6-1 | TGTGCCAGCAGCCTCGTAAGGGGCACTGAAGCTTTCTTT | CASSLVRGTEAFF
NA | 14 | TRBJ2-2 | TRBD1 | TRBV30 | TGTGCCTGGACCCGGGACAGGGGTAACGGGGAGCTGTTTTTT | CAWTRDRGNGELFF
NA | 15 | TRBJ2-4 | NA | TRBV10-3 | TGTGCCATCAGTGAGGGGCTGCAGGCCAAAAACATTCAGTACTTC | CAISEGLQAKNIQYF
NA | 17 | TRBJ2-7 | TRBD2 | TRBV4-1 | TGCGCCAGCAGCCAAGAACCCCGCGGGGGGGTGAGAAACGAGCAGTACTTC | CASSQEPRGGVRNEQYF
NA | 16 | TRBJ2-3 | TRBD2 | TRBV6-1 | TGTGCCAGCACCCTACGGACTAGCGGGGGCACAGATACGCAGTATTTT | CASTLRTSGGTDTQYF
few | 18 | TRBJ1-5 | NA | TRBV19 | TGTGCCAGTAGCACCGCCCAGGGGAAGGGCTATAGCAATCAGCCCCAGCATTTT | CASSTAQGKGYSNQPQHF
NA | 15 | TRBJ1-2 | NA | TRBV30 | TGTGCCTGGAGTCCGGACACCTTATTCAACTATGGCTACACCTTC | CAWSPDTLFNYGYTF
few | 15 | TRBJ1-2 | NA | TRBV6-5 | TGTGCCAGCAGTTACTCCATGACAGCTAGATATGGCTACACCTTC | CASSYSMTARYGYTF
NA | 17 | TRBJ2-1 | NA | TRBV5-1 | TGCGCCAGCACCTCACGAGGGAGTTCACGGTTTTACAATGAGCAGTTCTTC | CASTSRGSSRFYNEQFF
NA | 15 | TRBJ1-1 | TRBD1 | TRBV24-1 | TGTGCCACCCAAACCGGACAGGGGCGAGGCACTGAAGCTTTCTTT | CATQTGQGRGTEAFF
medium-sized | 12 | TRBJ1-1 | NA | TRBV2 | TGTGCCAGCGGCCAGACGAACACTGAAGCTTTCTTT | CASGQTNTEAFF
few | 13 | TRBJ1-2 | NA | TRBV2 | TGTGCCAGCGACCAGAGTCCGGAACGTGGCTACACCTTC | CASDQSPERGYTF
NA | 15 | TRBJ1-1 | NA | TRBV18 | TGTGCCAGCTCACCACCTATCAGGGACCTTCCTATAGCTTTCTTT | CASSPPIRDLPIAFF
NA | 14 | TRBJ1-6 | TRBD1 | TRBV20-1 | TGCAGTGCTAGCGCCGGGACAGCCGATTCACCCCTCCACTTT | CSASAGTADSPLHF
NA | 13 | TRBJ1-2 | TRBD1 | TRBV6-1 | TGTGCCAGCAGTGCCACAGGGGCCTATGGCTACACCTTC | CASSATGAYGYTF
NA | 14 | TRBJ1-2 | NA | TRBV4-1 | TGCGCCAGCAGCCAAGTCGGCGCCTTCTATGGCTACACCTTC | CASSQVGAFYGYTF
once | 14 | TRBJ2-5 | NA | TRBV5-1 | TGCGCCAGCAGCTTGGGGACTGCTCAAGAGACCCAGTACTTC | CASSLGTAQETQYF
NA | 14 | TRBJ1-5 | NA | TRBV2 | TGTGCCAGCAGTGTTTGGAATAGCAATCAGCCCCAGCATTTT | CASSVWNSNQPQHF
NA | 13 | TRBJ1-2 | NA | TRBV6-1 | TGTGCCAGCACCCCCCAGGGGAACTATGGCTACACCTTC | CASTPQGNYGYTF
once | 14 | TRBJ2-7 | NA | TRBV30 | TGTGCCTGGAGTAAAAGGGACAACTCCTACGAGCAGTACTTC | CAWSKRDNSYEQYF
NA | 13 | TRBJ1-2 | NA | TRBV12-3/TRBV12-4 | TGTGCCAGCAGTTTGTTGGAGGGTTGGGGCTACACCTTC | CASSLLEGWGYTF
few | 15 | TRBJ2-3 | NA | TRBV20-1 | TGCAGTGCTAGAGATTTAGCGCGGGGCACAGATACGCAGTATTTT | CSARDLARGTDTQYF
NA | 15 | TRBJ2-2 | NA | TRBV7-6 | TGTGCCAGCAGCCCGGGGACCTACCACACCGGGGAGCTGTTTTTT | CASSPGTYHTGELFF
NA | 12 | TRBJ2-7 | TRBD1 | TRBV30 | TGTACCTGGGGGACAGGGGTCTACGAGCAGTACTTC | CTWGTGVYEQYF
NA | 14 | TRBJ1-1 | NA | TRBV7-9 | TGTGCCAGCAGCTTAGAACTAAGTGGGGTTGAAGCTTTCTTT | CASSLELSGVEAFF
NA | 17 | TRBJ1-3 | TRBD1 | TRBV4-1 | TGCGCCAGCAGCCAAGATCCCAGGGGGGCGGGAGGAAACACCATATATTTT | CASSQDPRGAGGNTIYF
NA | 13 | TRBJ1-1 | NA | TRBV20-1 | TGCAGTGCTAGAGATGGGGCAGGCACTGAAGCTTTCTTT | CSARDGAGTEAFF
NA | 16 | TRBJ1-3 | NA | TRBV5-5 | TGTGCCAGCAGCTTGCTGGGCCAGTCCTCTGGAAACACCATATATTTT | CASSLLGQSSGNTIYF
NA | 17 | TRBJ2-5 | NA | TRBV12-5 | TGTGCTAGTGGTTTGGTACGGGGCGGGGTTCCTCGAGAGACCCAGTACTTC | CASGLVRGGVPRETQYF
NA | 15 | TRBJ2-5 | NA | TRBV10-2 | TGCGCCAGCAGCGACGGACGGGGGATCCAAGAGACCCAGTACTTC | CASSDGRGIQETQYF
NA | 13 | TRBJ2-3 | NA | TRBV24-1 | TGTGCCACCAGCGACAGACTCACAGATACGCAGTATTTT | CATSDRLTDTQYF
NA | 17 | TRBJ1-1 | NA | TRBV11-3 | TGTGCCAGCAGCCAACGAGCAATTTGGGGCGAGAACACTGAAGCTTTCTTT | CASSQRAIWGENTEAFF
NA | 15 | TRBJ2-7 | TRBD2 | TRBV19 | TGTGCCAGTAGTCCCCGGGAGGCTCTAACCTACGAGCAGTACTTC | CASSPREALTYEQYF
NA | 16 | TRBJ2-7 | TRBD1 | TRBV7-8 | TGTGCCAGCAGCTTAGGGGGGGGGACAGGGTCCTACGAGCAGTACTTC | CASSLGGGTGSYEQYF
NA | 13 | TRBJ1-1 | NA | TRBV12-3/TRBV12-4 | TGTGCCAGCAGAGGGGACAAGATCTATGAAGCTTTCTTT | CASRGDKIYEAFF
few | 13 | TRBJ1-5 | NA | TRBV21-1 | TGTGCCAGCAGACAGGGGCGGGATCAGCCCCAGCATTTT | CASRQGRDQPQHF